The clone carrying this TCR beta chain has only a few counts. Its antigen is not known. The data were taken from a study of regulatory T cells in long-lasting Graves disease. Study-level results: TCR diversity was lower in persistent Graves' patients than in newly diagnosed ones. New patients shared fewer public clonotypes (more than 850) than persistent patients did (roughly 2,500). Accuracy was perhaps lowered by the small sample size.

Through Arm-PCR of CDR3 regions and iRepertoire HTBI primers, TCR beta libraries were built. TCRdb itself ran the multiplex PCR reads through MiXCR, one entry per CDR3 protein. This sample has about 660,000 distinct CDR3 sequences, with around 30% found just once. This CDR3 contains 11 residues. Germline V CDR1 and CDR2: SQVTM, ANQGSEA. V lost 8 bases and J 4 bases, leaving 11 bases between the germline ends. The time point denotes: persistent/refractory GD, antithyroid drugs over 5 years with positive TRAb. Extracted PBMC RNA gave rise to the TCR library. The patients included were those that came from an endocrinology department in Xi'an, China.

The source of this sequence is a female donor with Graves disease. The chain links TRBV29-1 to TRBJ2-5; possible D gene TRBD2, 6 bases. The sequencing here drew on peripheral blood mononuclear cells (PBMCs), taken when the disease was refractory, from a patient treated with antithyroid drugs. CDR3 amino acids: CSIRTIETQYF. The CDR3 DNA reads as TGCAGCATAAGGACTATAGAGACCCAGTACTTC.